A single sample is the source of the 31 T cell receptor beta chains below, sequenced in a study of blood T cell repertoires in COVID-19. Repertoires were generated with immunoSEQ multiplex PCR, while TCRdb's copy carries only in-frame clones and drops some. The sample has about 90,000 clones, approximately 90% seen once. Sequenced: peripheral blood. Receptors were obtained from a human donor with active COVID-19. The donor label of this sample is uncertain.

The chain couples TRBV6-5 to TRBJ1-4, with TRBD1 matching over 7 bases. CDR1 MNHEY and CDR2 SVGAGI come from the germline V gene. This CDR3 contains 15 residues. V lost 0 bases, J lost 6 bases, and 4 bases stayed unmatched. CDR3 in DNA: TGTGCCAGCAGTTACTCGGGCAGGGGGGATGAAAAACTGTTTTTT. Protein: CASSYSGRGDEKLFF.

The chain is built from TRBV6-2 or TRBV6-3 and TRBJ1-5; D is possibly TRBD1 (6 bases). Trimming cost V 4 bases and J 6 bases, with 13 bases left between them. The CDR3 is 14 residues long. CDR1 is MNHEY and CDR2 is SVGEGT in the germline V gene. DNA for the CDR3: TGTGCCAGCAGTTTCGCAGGGGTTGGTCAGCCCCAGCATTTT. Its protein is CASSFAGVGQPQHF.

The rearrangement joins TRBV12-3 or TRBV12-4 to TRBJ1-5, with a tentative D call TRBD1 (6 bases). Trimming removed 5 bases from V and 6 bases from J, with 11 bases in between. This CDR3 contains 13 residues. The CDR3 is CASSGRGFQPQHF. Here the CDR3 DNA reads TGTGCCAGCAGTGGCAGGGGTTTTCAGCCCCAGCATTTT.

V usage is TRBV6-7 and J usage is TRBJ1-3, with a possible D match to TRBD1 (6 bases). TRBV6-7 is an open reading frame whose function is uncertain. V lost 6 bases, J lost 0 bases, and 12 bases lay in between. There are 15 residues in the CDR3. Here the CDR3 DNA reads TGTGCCAGCAGCCAACAGGGTACCTCTGGAAACACCATATATTTT. Translation gives CASSQQGTSGNTIYF.

The rearrangement uses TRBV24-1 and TRBJ2-6; D is undetermined. The CDR3 is 14 residues long. Trimming removed 5 bases at V and 0 bases at J, with 4 bases between. Germline CDR1 KGHDR, CDR2 SFDVKD. The CDR3 sequence: CATSANSGANVLTF. The CDR3 DNA is TGTGCCACCAGTGCTAACTCTGGGGCCAACGTCCTGACTTTC.

The chain uses TRBV6-1 and TRBJ1-1; no clear D. The length of the CDR3 is 16 residues. The germline V gene has CDR1 MNHNS and CDR2 SASEGT. Trimming left V 2 bases short and J 1 base short, with 14 bases between. For the CDR3, the DNA is TGTGCCAGCAGTGAATATAGACCGGGAACGAACACTGAAGCTTTCTTT. Its translation: CASSEYRPGTNTEAFF.

V is TRBV9 and J is TRBJ1-1; no clear D gene. The CDR3 totals 14 residues. V lost 1 base, J lost 7 bases, and 14 bases lay in between. Germline V lookup: CDR1 SGDLS, CDR2 YYNGEE. CDR3 protein: CASSVRPEAIEAFF. CDR3 in DNA: TGTGCCAGCAGCGTAAGGCCCGAGGCCATTGAAGCTTTCTTT.

This sequence joins TRBV15 and TRBJ2-3, with 10 bases lining up with TRBD2. The germline V gene has CDR1 LNHNV and CDR2 YYDKDF (reference sequence). This CDR3 contains 15 residues. Unmatched junction bases numbered 5, after V lost 5 bases and J lost 3 bases. The CDR3 here is CATSRIAGGTDTQYF. The DNA of the CDR3 is TGTGCCACCAGCCGGATAGCGGGGGGTACAGATACGCAGTATTTT.

The chain couples TRBV2 to TRBJ1-2, with D uncertain. This CDR3 region has 14 residues. The ends were cut back, 0 bases at V and 4 bases at J, with 9 bases in the middle. The germline V gene encodes CDR1 SNHLY and CDR2 FYNNEI. CDR3 loop: CASSEAGGVYGYTF. The CDR3 DNA is TGTGCCAGCAGTGAAGCGGGAGGAGTCTATGGCTACACCTTC. Drawing the rest from reference TRBV2 and TRBJ1-2, the complete variable domain is EPEVTQTPSHQVTQMGQEVILRCVPISNHLYFYWYRQILGQKVEFLVSFYNNEISEKSEIFDDQFSVERPDGSNFTLKIRSTKLEDSAMYFCASSEAGGVYGYTFGSGTRLTVV.

The chain is built from TRBV7-3 and TRBJ1-6, with 7 bases that match TRBD1. Germline CDR1 reads SGHTA; CDR2 reads FQGTGA. This CDR3 has 16 residues. The trim removed 5 bases at V and 3 bases at J, leaving 7 bases unmatched. The CDR3 nucleotides are TGTGCCAGCAGCCTGTGGGACAGTATCTATAATTCACCCCTCCACTTT. It encodes CASSLWDSIYNSPLHF.

The chain has TRBV18 and TRBJ2-1; TRBD2 matches at 12 bases. Germline-derived CDR1 and CDR2 are KGHSH and LQKENI. The CDR3 has 18 amino acids. V trimming: 2 bases; J trimming: 8 bases; junction bases outside the gene matches: 13. The chain's CDR3 is CASSPKRLAGGHGDEQFF. The CDR3 DNA reads as TGTGCCAGCTCACCAAAGCGGCTAGCGGGGGGGCACGGGGATGAGCAGTTCTTC.

The chain combines TRBV11-2 with TRBJ2-1, with a possible D match to TRBD2 (5 bases). V dropped 1 base and J dropped 10 bases, with 8 bases sitting between them. The CDR3 is 12 amino acids. Looked up from germline, CDR1 is SGHAT and CDR2 is FQNNGV. Here the CDR3 reads CASSLGAGEQFF. The CDR3 DNA reads TGTGCCAGCAGCTTAGGTGCGGGCGAGCAGTTCTTC.

The chain recombines TRBV25-1 with TRBJ1-4; maybe TRBD1 (5 bases). Trimming removed 1 base from V and 8 bases from J, with 14 bases in between. Per germline, CDR1 MGHDK and CDR2 SYGVNS. The CDR3 is 15 amino acids. CDR3 nucleotide sequence: TGTGCCAGCAGTGAATTTATCGGGGGGAGCGAAAAACTGTTTTTT. This translates into CASSEFIGGSEKLFF.

J is TRBJ2-1 and V is TRBV5-1; D might be TRBD2 (6 bases). V lost 3 bases and J 6 bases, leaving 16 bases between the germline ends. Germline-derived CDR1 and CDR2 are SGHRS and YFSETQ. The CDR3 is 15 amino acids. The CDR3: CASSSARGSSNEQFF. The CDR3, as DNA: TGCGCCAGCAGCTCCGCGCGGGGTAGCAGCAATGAGCAGTTCTTC.

The chain carries TRBV2 and TRBJ1-6; 7 bases line up with TRBD1. Germline CDR1 SNHLY, CDR2 FYNNEI. V gave up 9 bases and J gave up 8 bases; unmatched junction bases: 10. The CDR3 extends over 14 amino acids. In nucleotides, the CDR3 is TGTGCCAGTCTCCCCGACAGGGCTTATTCACCCCTCCACTTT. As protein: CASLPDRAYSPLHF.

V and J are TRBV2 and TRBJ2-1; 12 bases fit TRBD2. The ends lost 6 bases at V and 3 bases at J; junction bases unmatched: 9. This CDR3 comprises 17 residues. Germline-derived CDR1 and CDR2 are SNHLY and FYNNEI. The CDR3 DNA sequence: TGTGCCAGCAGCGGGGACCCGGGACTAGCGGGCTACAATGAGCAGTTCTTC. As protein: CASSGDPGLAGYNEQFF.

The chain is built from TRBV10-1 and TRBJ1-1; D gene unclear. In germline, CDR1 is WNHNN, CDR2 SYGVQD (reference sequence). This CDR3 comprises 14 residues. Trimming took 4 bases from V and 2 from J, leaving 11 bases between them. The CDR3: CASSAELTNTEAFF. The CDR3 DNA is TGCGCCAGCAGTGCCGAGTTGACTAACACTGAAGCTTTCTTT.

The chain couples TRBV3-1 (or the pseudogene TRBV3-2) to TRBJ2-3, with TRBD2 matching 7 bases. Germline V gene sequence: CDR1 LGHDT, CDR2 YNNKEL (reference sequence). With V trimmed by 1 base and J by 6 bases, 10 bases remained unmatched. This CDR3 region has 16 residues. The CDR3 protein is CASSQAFGGGRDTQYF. CDR3 DNA: TGTGCCAGCAGCCAAGCCTTTGGGGGGGGACGGGATACGCAGTATTTT.

This chain joins TRBV24-1 and TRBJ1-2; 8 bases are a match to TRBD1. Trimming at V came to 2 bases and at J to 8 bases, leaving 3 bases not matched to a gene. Germline values: CDR1 KGHDR, CDR2 SFDVKD. The CDR3 contains 13 residues. The CDR3 protein is CATSDWTGKGYTF. The CDR3 DNA reads TGTGCCACCAGTGATTGGACAGGGAAAGGCTACACCTTC.

This clone has only a few counts. The chain links TRBV11-2 to TRBJ1-3; maybe TRBD1 (5 bases). The V gene's germline CDR1 is SGHAT and CDR2 FQNNGV. Trimming removed 2 bases from V and 2 bases from J, with 10 bases in between. The CDR3 totals 15 residues. DNA for the CDR3: TGTGCCAGCAGCTTAAGGGTCAGGGCTGGAAACACCATATATTTT. Encoded protein: CASSLRVRAGNTIYF. The whole variable domain, filled in from reference TRBV11-2 and TRBJ1-3, reads EAGVAQSPRYKIIEKRQSVAFWCNPISGHATLYWYQQILGQGPKLLIQFQNNGVVDDSQLPKDRFSAERLKGVDSTLKIQPAKLEDSAVYLCASSLRVRAGNTIYFGEGSWLTVV.

The chain's CDR3 is CASSDLPSGYNEQFF. The CDR3 nucleotides are TGTGCCAGCAGTGATCTACCTAGCGGATACAATGAGCAGTTCTTC. The chain couples TRBV6-1 to TRBJ2-1; 7 bases are a match to TRBD2. Germline loops: CDR1 MNHNS, CDR2 SASEGT. This CDR3 has 15 amino acids. V was clipped by 3 bases and J by 4 bases; unmatched bases: 6.

This clone appeared once. The chain recombines TRBV27 with TRBJ1-2, with a weak D call TRBD1 (5 bases). The CDR3 runs 13 residues. V was pared by 6 bases and J by 4 bases, with 12 bases between. Germline V lookup: CDR1 MNHEY, CDR2 SMNVEV (reference sequence). The CDR3 region has the DNA TGTGCCAGCAGCCCCGACCAGGGCTATGGCTACACCTTC. Translation gives CASSPDQGYGYTF.

The chain carries TRBV7-9 and TRBJ2-3; weak D call: TRBD2 (5 bases). Germline V gives CDR1 SEHNR, CDR2 FQNEAQ (reference sequence). CDR3 length: 14 amino acids. The V end lost 7 bases, the J end lost 0 bases, and 11 bases lay between the germline ends. Written as DNA, the CDR3 is TGTGCCAGCACCTTCGGGGAGAGCACAGATACGCAGTATTTT. It encodes CASTFGESTDTQYF.

The chain has TRBV20-1 and TRBJ1-1; D gene ambiguous. The CDR3 is made up of 13 amino acids. The germline V gene has CDR1 DFQATT and CDR2 SNEGSKA (reference sequence). Deletions cut 3 bases from V and 4 bases from J, with 12 bases between. The CDR3 reads CSASVRVGTEAFF. DNA of the CDR3: TGCAGTGCTAGTGTGAGGGTCGGCACTGAAGCTTTCTTT.

The chain employs TRBV18 and TRBJ1-1; weak D call: TRBD1 (5 bases). CDR1 KGHSH and CDR2 LQKENI come from the germline V gene. The CDR3 is made up of 18 amino acids. V lost 5 bases and J 5 bases, leaving 27 bases between the germline ends. CDR3 region: CASSSFTAAGRKGTEAFF. The CDR3 DNA is TGTGCCAGCTCATCCTTTACCGCAGCAGGGCGGAAAGGGACTGAAGCTTTCTTT.

The V gene is TRBV2, the J gene TRBJ2-1, with TRBD1 matching over 9 bases. Germline V lookup: CDR1 SNHLY, CDR2 FYNNEI. The length of the CDR3 is 16 residues. With 11 bases clipped from V and 6 bases from J, the junction kept 17 bases outside the gene matches. CDR3 DNA sequence: TGTGCCCTAAAAGCTATAGGGGACAGGGTGATCAATGAGCAGTTCTTC. Translation: CALKAIGDRVINEQFF.

The rearrangement links TRBV6-2 or TRBV6-3 to TRBJ2-3; 9 bases are a match to TRBD2. J gave up 4 bases and V 2 bases, and 7 bases lay outside the gene matches. The CDR3 is made up of 16 amino acids. The germline V gene has CDR1 MNHEY and CDR2 SVGEGT. The DNA of the CDR3 is TGTGCCAGCAGTTACACAGGGCGGGGGGGCCCAGATACGCAGTATTTT. It encodes CASSYTGRGGPDTQYF.

This sequence joins TRBV7-2 and TRBJ2-7; TRBD1 agrees at 8 bases. This CDR3 has 11 residues. V lost 5 bases to trimming and J lost 10 bases; unmatched junction nucleotides: 4. Germline V gives CDR1 SGHTA, CDR2 FQGNSA. The CDR3 spells CASSADRVQYF. In DNA form, the CDR3 reads TGTGCCAGCAGCGCGGACAGGGTACAGTACTTC.

The V gene is TRBV6-2 or TRBV6-3, the J gene TRBJ2-1; D unclear. The CDR3 extends over 12 amino acids. CDR1 is MNHEY, CDR2 SVGEGT, per germline. Trimming pared 0 bases from V and 9 bases from J, leaving 6 bases between. This chain's CDR3 is CASSYSGTEQFF. The DNA for the CDR3 is TGTGCCAGCAGTTACTCGGGCACTGAGCAGTTCTTC.

The chain is built from TRBV2 and TRBJ1-2; D is possibly TRBD1 (5 bases). V was clipped by 2 bases and J by 2 bases, with 9 bases between them. This CDR3 has 14 amino acids. Germline CDR1 reads SNHLY; CDR2 reads FYNNEI. This CDR3 reads CASSESRGNYGYTF. CDR3 sequence (DNA): TGTGCCAGCAGTGAATCCCGGGGGAACTATGGCTACACCTTC.

CDR3 sequence: CASSLVRGLAGGNEQFF. In nucleotides, the CDR3 is TGTGCCAGCAGCTTAGTCCGCGGACTAGCGGGGGGCAATGAGCAGTTCTTC. This chain links TRBV7-8 with TRBJ2-1; 14 bases map to TRBD2. Trimming removed 1 base from V and 6 bases from J; junction bases left unmatched: 5. CDR3 size: 17 residues. Germline CDR1 SGHVS, CDR2 FQNEAQ.